The entry below gives a single TCR beta chain sequence along with its context. Antigen unknown. The V and J ends lost 10 bases and 4 bases respectively, with 18 bases between them. This CDR3 comprises 14 residues. CDR1 and CDR2 (germline): MNHNS, SASEGT. Extraction of approximately 2 micrograms of genomic DNA from cryopreserved PBMCs supplied material for TCR beta libraries. The source of the sample is a study of cytotoxic CD8 clonotypes in ibrutinib-treated CLL. TCRdb's table, derived via immunoSEQ multiplex PCR, lists solely in-frame clones and lacks some. The data contain tens of thousands of clones, 90% of them singletons. Findings and caveats of the study: Before falling back toward baseline at progression, clonality had risen at the time of ibrutinib response.

The sequence was collected from a human donor with chronic lymphocytic leukemia. The sequences come from PBMCs, collected after 12 months of ibrutinib treatment. V is TRBV6-1 and J is TRBJ2-3, with D tentatively TRBD1 (6 bases). The DNA for the CDR3 is TGTGCCAACAAACAGGGAAAACTTTCAGATACGCAGTATTTT. Protein: CANKQGKLSDTQYF.